The present entry profiles one T cell receptor beta chain with its context. This entry comes from a study of cytomegalovirus exposure and HLA in healthy donors. The PCR contained 60 Vbeta and 13 Jbeta primers. The repertoire was sequenced with immunoSEQ multiplex PCR; TCRdb's copy has only in-frame clones and lacks some. Here the sample spans about 140,000 clones, roughly four fifths being singletons. The sequence was obtained from a man between 18 and 29 years old in good health and CMV-seropositive. Sequencing was done on a sample of PBMCs.

The CDR3 region is CASSSQGSGNSYEQYF. CDR3 coding DNA: TGTGCCAGCAGCTCGCAGGGTAGCGGGAACTCCTACGAGCAGTACTTC. The chain carries TRBV5-6 and TRBJ2-7; TRBD2 matches at 8 bases. There are 16 residues in the CDR3. J lost 0 bases, V lost 3 bases, and 8 bases had no gene match. CDR1 is SGHDT and CDR2 is YYEEEE in the germline V gene.